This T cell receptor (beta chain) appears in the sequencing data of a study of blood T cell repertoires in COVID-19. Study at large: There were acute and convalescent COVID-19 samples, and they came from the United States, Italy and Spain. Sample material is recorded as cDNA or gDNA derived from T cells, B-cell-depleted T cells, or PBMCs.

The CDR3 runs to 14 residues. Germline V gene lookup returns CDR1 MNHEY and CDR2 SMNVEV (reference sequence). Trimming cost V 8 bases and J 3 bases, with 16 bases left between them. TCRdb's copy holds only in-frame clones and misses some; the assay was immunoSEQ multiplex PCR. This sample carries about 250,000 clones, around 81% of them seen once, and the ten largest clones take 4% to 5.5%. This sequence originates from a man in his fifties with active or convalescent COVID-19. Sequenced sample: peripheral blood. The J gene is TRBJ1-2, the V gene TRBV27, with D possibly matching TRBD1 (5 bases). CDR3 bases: TGTGCCAGCGGCAGGGTAAGGGCCCACTATGGCTACACCTTC. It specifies CASGRVRAHYGYTF.